The 25 T cell receptor beta chains below all came from one sample that was sequenced in a study of CD8+ T cells in alopecia areata. As the sequencing template, cDNA was produced by extracting RNA and reverse transcribing it. Clones were read by immunoSEQ multiplex PCR, and TCRdb kept only the in-frame ones, dropping some. Of roughly 140,000 clones listed, approximately 60% are singletons. The sequenced sample consisted of CD8+ T cells sorted from blood. The receptors originated from a human donor in good health.

This clone was detected a few times. The chain links TRBV29-1 to TRBJ2-1, with TRBD2 as a possible D gene (6 bases). This CDR3 region has 13 residues. Germline V lookup: CDR1 SQVTM, CDR2 ANQGSEA. V shed 6 bases and J shed 2 bases, with 11 bases lying between them. In DNA form, the CDR3 reads TGCAGCGTCCCCAGCGGGCCCTACAATGAGCAGTTCTTC. Amino acids: CSVPSGPYNEQFF.

This chain uses TRBV11-2 with TRBJ1-1, with a tentative D call TRBD1 (5 bases). Trimming removed 4 bases at V and 7 bases at J, with 10 bases between. The CDR3 loop spans 12 amino acids. CDR1 is SGHAT, CDR2 FQNNGV, per germline. CDR3 DNA sequence: TGTGCCAGCAGCTGGGGGGGTGATGAAGCTTTCTTT. Translated, it gives CASSWGGDEAFF.

This clone was observed a few times. V usage is TRBV14 and J usage is TRBJ2-4, with 7 positions matching TRBD2. The CDR3 extends over 16 amino acids. Trimming removed 4 bases from V and 1 base from J; junction bases left unmatched: 7. CDR1 and CDR2 from the germline V gene are SGHDN and FVKESK. CDR3 bases: TGTGCCAGCAGCCCCTCGCGGGAGAGGGCCAAAAACATTCAGTACTTC. It encodes CASSPSRERAKNIQYF. The whole variable domain, remainder taken from reference TRBV14 and TRBJ2-4, is EAGVTQFPSHSVIEKGQTVTLRCDPISGHDNLYWYRRVMGKEIKFLLHFVKESKQDESGMPNNRFLAERTGGTYSTLKVQPAELEDSGVYFCASSPSRERAKNIQYFGAGTRLSVL.

This clone has just a few counts. The chain is built from TRBV7-2 and TRBJ2-5; 9 bases are shared with TRBD1. Trimming took 5 bases from V and 6 from J; bases not matched to a gene: 10. CDR1 SGHTA and CDR2 FQGNSA come from the germline V gene. This CDR3 comprises 15 residues. CDR3 loop: CASSPSGTGIKTQYF. The CDR3 DNA sequence: TGTGCCAGCAGCCCAAGCGGGACAGGGATTAAGACCCAGTACTTC.

This clone was seen a handful of times. The chain couples TRBV4-1 to TRBJ1-1; D not resolved. The CDR3 spans 14 residues. Per the germline V gene, CDR1 is MGHRA and CDR2 is YSYEKL. Trimming took off 4 bases at V and 6 bases at J, with 15 bases between the two ends. The CDR3 sequence: CASSLDTGAAEAFF. CDR3 nucleotide sequence: TGCGCCAGCAGCCTTGACACGGGTGCCGCTGAAGCTTTCTTT.

This clone appeared a single time. A far larger clone is just one base off, so this is likely a read error. The J gene is TRBJ2-1, the V gene TRBV6-5; 13 bases map to TRBD2. The length of the CDR3 is 14 residues. V lost 5 bases to trimming and J lost 6 bases; unmatched junction nucleotides: 1. Germline V CDR1 and CDR2: MNHEY, SVGAGI. Written as DNA, the CDR3 is TGTGCCAGCAGTAGGACTAGCGGGAGCAATGAGCAGTTCTTC. Translating it yields CASSRTSGSNEQFF.

V usage is TRBV9 and J usage is TRBJ2-1; weak D call: TRBD1 (8 bases). The V end was cut by 4 bases, the J end by 4 bases, with 24 bases between. CDR1 is SGDLS, CDR2 YYNGEE, per germline. The CDR3 sequence is 18 residues long. CDR3: CASSSPQGGTGPYNEQFF. The CDR3 DNA reads TGTGCCAGCAGCTCCCCACAGGGGGGGACAGGACCGTACAATGAGCAGTTCTTC.

The chain uses TRBV29-1 and TRBJ2-2; D possibly matches TRBD1 or TRBD2 (5 bases each). Trimming removed 6 bases from V and 4 bases from J, with 9 bases in between. In germline, CDR1 is SQVTM, CDR2 ANQGSEA. The CDR3 runs to 12 residues. The CDR3 reads CSVPGTTGELFF. The CDR3 DNA reads TGCAGCGTACCAGGGACCACCGGGGAGCTGTTTTTT.

The chain is built from TRBV5-6 and TRBJ1-1, with D unresolved. The CDR3 runs 14 residues. V gave up 0 bases and J gave up 4 bases, with 10 bases separating them. In germline, CDR1 is SGHDT, CDR2 YYEEEE. CDR3 loop: CASSLGRTGTEAFF. CDR3 in DNA: TGTGCCAGCAGCTTGGGTAGAACCGGCACTGAAGCTTTCTTT.

The rearrangement uses TRBV10-3 and TRBJ2-3; 7 bases are a match to TRBD1. V lost 3 bases to trimming and J lost 3 bases; unmatched junction nucleotides: 12. The CDR3 sequence is 17 residues long. CDR1 and CDR2 from the germline V gene are ENHRY and SYGVKD. The CDR3 sequence: CAISEPPWSTGTDTQYF. For the CDR3, the DNA is TGTGCCATCAGTGAACCCCCTTGGTCGACAGGGACAGATACGCAGTATTTT.

The gene calls are TRBV29-1 and TRBJ2-2; TRBD1 agrees at 8 bases. J gave up 3 bases and V 4 bases, and 4 bases lay outside the gene matches. The V gene's germline CDR1 is SQVTM and CDR2 ANQGSEA. The CDR3 has 14 residues. In nucleotides, the CDR3 is TGCAGCGTTGTGGACAGGGATCACACCGGGGAGCTGTTTTTT. Amino acids: CSVVDRDHTGELFF.

The genes are TRBV29-1 and TRBJ1-1; 7 bases map to TRBD1. The CDR3 consists of 13 residues. Germline V lookup: CDR1 SQVTM, CDR2 ANQGSEA. Trimming took 6 bases from V and 4 from J; bases not matched to a gene: 8. CDR3 DNA: TGCAGCGTAAAGCAGGGGGGGTTCACTGAAGCTTTCTTT. It yields the protein CSVKQGGFTEAFF.

V usage is TRBV5-1 and J usage is TRBJ2-2; D gene uncertain. The germline gives CDR1 SGHRS, CDR2 YFSETQ. V lost 5 bases, J lost 5 bases, and 4 bases lay in between. This CDR3 spans 11 amino acids. CDR3 nucleotide sequence: TGCGCCAGCAGGGGGACCGGGGAGCTGTTTTTT. Its translation is CASRGTGELFF.

This clone was observed a few times. The rearrangement uses TRBV27 and TRBJ2-2; TRBD2 matches at 10 bases. This CDR3 has 16 amino acids. Germline-derived CDR1 and CDR2 are MNHEY and SMNVEV (reference sequence). Trimming at V came to 7 bases and at J to 3 bases, leaving 8 bases not matched to a gene. CDR3 nucleotides: TGTGCCAGCAAAAAGGGACTAGCGAGAGACACCGGGGAGCTGTTTTTT. Amino acids: CASKKGLARDTGELFF.

This clone was counted between two and nine times. The chain recombines TRBV15 with TRBJ2-7; TRBD2 matches 11 bases. V lost 3 bases, J lost 6 bases, and 7 bases stayed unmatched. The germline gives CDR1 LNHNV, CDR2 YYDKDF (reference sequence). The CDR3 spans 15 residues. The CDR3 loop is CATSRELAGASEQYF. The CDR3 DNA reads TGTGCCACCAGCAGGGAACTAGCGGGAGCGTCCGAGCAGTACTTC.

The J gene is TRBJ2-1, the V gene TRBV6-6; TRBD1 aligns across 9 bases. The length of the CDR3 is 16 residues. The V segment lost 0 bases and the J segment 7 bases; nucleotides outside the gene matches: 7. From germline, CDR1 is MNHNY and CDR2 SVGAGI (reference sequence). The CDR3: CASSYSQQGARNEQFF. For the CDR3, the DNA is TGTGCCAGCAGTTACTCGCAACAGGGGGCTAGAAATGAGCAGTTCTTC.

The rearrangement joins TRBV7-9 to TRBJ2-5, with a tentative D call TRBD2 (6 bases). Germline values: CDR1 SEHNR, CDR2 FQNEAQ (reference sequence). The V end was cut by 5 bases, the J end by 2 bases, with 15 bases between. The CDR3 runs 15 residues. CDR3 DNA sequence: TGTGCCAGCAGCGTTAGCGGAGCGTTACAAGAGACCCAGTACTTC. Encoded protein: CASSVSGALQETQYF.

This clone was seen a single time. The chain joins TRBV7-9 to TRBJ2-2; D is ambiguous. Looked up from germline, CDR1 is SEHNR and CDR2 is FQNEAQ (reference sequence). The CDR3 has 13 amino acids. Trimming pared 4 bases from V and 5 bases from J, leaving 8 bases between. In DNA form, the CDR3 reads TGTGCCAGCAGCTCCTTGAGTACCGGGGAGCTGTTTTTT. Encoded protein: CASSSLSTGELFF. Full variable domain (rest looked up from reference TRBV7-9 and TRBJ2-2): DTGVSQNPRHKITKRGQNVTFRCDPISEHNRLYWYRQTLGQGPEFLTYFQNEAQLEKSRLLSDRFSAERPKGSFSTLEIQRTEQGDSAMYLCASSSLSTGELFFGEGSRLTVL.

This chain's CDR3 is CASRLAGESSYEQYF. The CDR3 nucleotides are TGTGCCAGCAGACTAGCGGGAGAGAGCTCCTACGAGCAGTACTTC. The rearrangement joins TRBV27 to TRBJ2-7, with TRBD2 identical over 11 bases. Germline CDR1 is MNHEY and CDR2 is SMNVEV (reference sequence). This CDR3 is 15 amino acids long. Unmatched junction bases numbered 4, after V lost 6 bases and J lost 0 bases.

The V call is TRBV19, the J call TRBJ1-5, with a possible D match to TRBD1 (6 bases). The V and J ends lost 3 bases and 7 bases respectively, with 10 bases between them. From germline, CDR1 is LNHDA and CDR2 SQIVND (reference sequence). This CDR3 is built from 13 residues. The DNA for the CDR3 is TGTGCCAGTAGTATCCTACAGGGACAGCCCCAGCATTTT. Translation gives CASSILQGQPQHF.

This sequence joins TRBV5-1 and TRBJ1-4; D not certain. CDR1 and CDR2 (germline): SGHRS, YFSETQ. The V end lost 0 bases, the J end lost 3 bases, and 9 bases lay between the germline ends. There are 15 residues in the CDR3. The CDR3 sequence is CASSLDGQPNEKLFF. The CDR3 bases are TGCGCCAGCAGCTTGGATGGGCAGCCTAATGAAAAACTGTTTTTT.

CDR3 protein: CASSEGTGLDGELFF. CDR3 nucleotide sequence: TGTGCCAGCAGTGAAGGGACGGGGCTGGACGGGGAGCTGTTTTTT. V gene TRBV6-1 combines with J gene TRBJ2-2; D is possibly TRBD1 or TRBD2 (5 bases each). V was clipped by 1 base and J by 7 bases, with 13 bases between them. The CDR3 is 15 amino acids. Germline values: CDR1 MNHNS, CDR2 SASEGT.

In this sample, this clone turned up a few times. The chain recombines TRBV7-9 with TRBJ2-1; 7 nucleotides align to TRBD1. The J segment lost 3 bases and the V segment lost 4 bases, leaving 3 bases of the junction unmatched. CDR1 is SEHNR and CDR2 is FQNEAQ in the germline V gene (reference sequence). There are 14 residues in the CDR3. This CDR3 reads CASSSRDSYNEQFF. In DNA, the CDR3 is TGTGCCAGCAGCTCCCGGGACAGCTACAATGAGCAGTTCTTC.

The CDR3 DNA is TGCGCCAGCAGCTTTCGGGGGTTTGAAAAACTGTTTTTT. This translates into CASSFRGFEKLFF. The rearrangement uses TRBV5-1 and TRBJ1-4, with a tentative D call TRBD1 (5 bases). V was trimmed by 2 bases and J by 7 bases, leaving 9 bases between them. Germline CDR1 reads SGHRS; CDR2 reads YFSETQ. The CDR3 covers 13 residues. Full variable domain (rest looked up from reference TRBV5-1 and TRBJ1-4): KAGVTQTPRYLIKTRGQQVTLSCSPISGHRSVSWYQQTPGQGLQFLFEYFSETQRNKGNFPGRFSGRQFSNSRSEMNVSTLELGDSALYLCASSFRGFEKLFFGSGTQLSVL.

The table lists this clone with a few counts. The V and J genes are TRBV9 and TRBJ2-3, with D unclear. This CDR3 spans 15 amino acids. V lost 4 bases, J lost 1 base, and 13 bases lay in between. Looked up from germline, CDR1 is SGDLS and CDR2 is YYNGEE. The CDR3 spells CASSLPTDRTDTQYF. For the CDR3, the DNA is TGTGCCAGCAGCTTGCCGACGGATCGCACAGATACGCAGTATTTT.